These 18 T cell receptor beta chains share one sample of origin, sequenced in a study of response to subunit inactivated influenza vaccine. MiXCR, run by TCRdb on the RT-PCR reads, gives a single entry per CDR3 protein. In the table there are a few hundred thousand distinct CDR3 sequences, less than 15% of which are singletons. This specimen was PBMCs from blood, taken approximately 13 days after vaccination. These receptors all come from a man in his fifties who received an inactivated influenza vaccine.

V and J are TRBV7-8 and TRBJ2-5; D is perhaps TRBD1 or TRBD2 (5 bases each). V was clipped by 5 bases and J by 3 bases, with 16 bases between them. Per the germline V gene, CDR1 is SGHVS and CDR2 is FQNEAQ. The CDR3 spans 15 residues. The CDR3 DNA reads as TGTGCCAGCAGCCGATGGGGGTCTCGGGAAGAGACCCAGTACTTC. It codes for CASSRWGSREETQYF.

This clonotype came up a few times. The CDR3 nucleotides read TGTGCCAGCTATCACGGACAGGGAGATCCTGAAGCTTTCTTT. Protein: CASYHGQGDPEAFF. The chain uses TRBV28 and TRBJ1-1; 8 bases match TRBD1. CDR3 length equals 14 residues. The V gene's germline CDR1 is MDHEN and CDR2 SYDVKM. The J segment lost 6 bases and the V segment lost 8 bases, leaving 11 bases of the junction unmatched.

This clonotype has only a few counts. The genes are TRBV6-1 and TRBJ1-5, with no clear D. Looked up from germline, CDR1 is MNHNS and CDR2 is SASEGT. The CDR3 length is 14 residues. Trimming shortened V by 3 bases and J by 6 bases, and 12 bases separated the two germline ends. The CDR3 here is CASSDNGWGQPQHF. Written as DNA, the CDR3 is TGTGCCAGCAGTGATAACGGTTGGGGTCAGCCCCAGCATTTT.

This chain connects TRBV12-3 or TRBV12-4 to TRBJ2-3; weak D call: TRBD2 (6 bases). Trimming pared 0 bases from V and 2 bases from J, leaving 15 bases between. This CDR3 spans 17 amino acids. In DNA form, the CDR3 reads TGTGCCAGCAGTTTAGCACTAAGACTAGTCTCCACAGATACGCAGTATTTT. This sequence encodes CASSLALRLVSTDTQYF.

This clonotype turned up a few times. The rearrangement links TRBV7-2 to TRBJ2-1; 14 bases are a match to TRBD2. The CDR3 is made up of 15 amino acids. With 4 bases clipped from V and 9 bases from J, the junction kept 5 bases outside the gene matches. Germline V lookup: CDR1 SGHTA, CDR2 FQGNSA. This CDR3 is CASSSGLAGVGEQFF. DNA for the CDR3: TGTGCCAGCAGCTCGGGACTAGCGGGAGTCGGTGAGCAGTTCTTC.

This clonotype was seen many times. The chain uses TRBV29-1 and TRBJ2-1; TRBD2 aligns across 7 bases. Germline V gene lookup returns CDR1 SQVTM and CDR2 ANQGSEA. The length of the CDR3 is 14 residues. Unmatched junction bases numbered 5, after V lost 2 bases and J lost 4 bases. This CDR3 reads CSVEKGGVYNEQFF. As DNA, the CDR3 is TGCAGCGTTGAAAAGGGAGGGGTATACAATGAGCAGTTCTTC.

This clonotype was detected only a few times. This rearrangement joins TRBV2 to TRBJ1-2; 7 nucleotides agree with TRBD1. The CDR3 covers 15 residues. V lost 7 bases to trimming and J lost 0 bases; unmatched junction nucleotides: 8. Germline V gene data show CDR1 as SNHLY and CDR2 as FYNNEI. CDR3 in DNA: TGTGCCAGCAACACGGCAGGGACAGCTAACTATGGCTACACCTTC. Translated, it gives CASNTAGTANYGYTF.

This rearrangement joins TRBV6-5 to TRBJ2-7; 9 bases are shared with TRBD2. Per the germline V gene, CDR1 is MNHEY and CDR2 is SVGAGI. CDR3 length: 17 residues. V lost 0 bases, J lost 2 bases, and 8 bases stayed unmatched. The chain's CDR3 is CASSYSKSGGPAYEQYF. The CDR3 region has the DNA TGTGCCAGCAGTTACTCGAAGAGCGGGGGGCCAGCCTACGAGCAGTACTTC.

The chain recombines TRBV15 with TRBJ2-7; D is possibly TRBD1 (5 bases). Trimming removed 3 bases at V and 3 bases at J, with 12 bases between. Germline V lookup: CDR1 LNHNV, CDR2 YYDKDF (reference sequence). CDR3 size: 14 residues. The CDR3 spells CATSRDMNLYEQYF. The CDR3, as DNA: TGTGCCACCAGCAGGGACATGAATCTCTACGAGCAGTACTTC.

This clonotype showed up just a few times. The chain recombines TRBV10-3 with TRBJ2-7; perhaps TRBD1 as D (6 bases). This CDR3 is built from 15 residues. V lost 2 bases and J lost 1, with 12 bases in between. In germline, CDR1 is ENHRY, CDR2 SYGVKD. The chain's CDR3 is CAISEGGHLSYEQYF. Here the CDR3 DNA reads TGTGCCATCAGTGAGGGGGGACACTTATCCTACGAGCAGTACTTC.

The chain couples TRBV7-9 to TRBJ2-3; 11 bases fit TRBD2. Unmatched junction bases numbered 4, after V lost 5 bases and J lost 0 bases. Germline V gene lookup returns CDR1 SEHNR and CDR2 FQNEAQ (reference sequence). The length of the CDR3 is 16 residues. CDR3 loop: CASSQRLAGSTDTQYF. The CDR3 DNA is TGTGCCAGCAGCCAAAGACTAGCGGGAAGCACAGATACGCAGTATTTT.

V usage is TRBV11-2 and J usage is TRBJ2-2; TRBD1 agrees at 8 bases. The J segment lost 4 bases and the V segment lost 5 bases, leaving 9 bases of the junction unmatched. Germline-derived CDR1 and CDR2 are SGHAT and FQNNGV. CDR3 length: 16 amino acids. CDR3 amino acids: CASSPLGQGLTGELFF. In DNA, the CDR3 is TGTGCCAGCAGCCCACTCGGACAGGGCCTCACCGGGGAGCTGTTTTTT.

This clonotype has only a few counts. The rearrangement links TRBV12-3 or TRBV12-4 to TRBJ2-7, with D perhaps TRBD2 (6 bases). Trimming shortened V by 5 bases and J by 7 bases, and 15 bases separated the two germline ends. The CDR3 covers 13 residues. The chain's CDR3 is CASSPRGSGEQYF. The CDR3 coding sequence is TGTGCCAGCAGTCCTCGGGGGTCGGGTGAGCAGTACTTC.

The chain's CDR3 is CASSPRGRAVTEQFF. CDR3 DNA: TGTGCCAGCAGCCCCCGAGGAAGGGCGGTCACTGAGCAGTTCTTC. The V and J genes are TRBV7-9 and TRBJ2-1; D is undetermined. Germline loops: CDR1 SEHNR, CDR2 FQNEAQ (reference sequence). The CDR3 sequence is 15 residues long. V shed 5 bases and J shed 9 bases, with 20 bases lying between them.

V gene TRBV20-1 combines with J gene TRBJ2-1; 13 bases agree with TRBD2. This CDR3 is built from 18 residues. Trimming cost V 1 base and J 0 bases; bases outside gene matches: 6. Germline CDR1 reads DFQATT; CDR2 reads SNEGSKA (reference sequence). As DNA, the CDR3 is TGCAGTGCTAGAGGGGGACTAGCGGGGCGGAGCTCCTACAATGAGCAGTTCTTC. It codes for CSARGGLAGRSSYNEQFF.

This chain connects TRBV6-5 to TRBJ2-1, with unresolved D. Germline CDR1 is MNHEY and CDR2 is SVGAGI. The CDR3 has 11 residues. Trimming stripped 5 bases from V and 9 bases from J, with 8 bases between. The CDR3 loop is CASSHQTEQFF. CDR3 in DNA: TGTGCCAGCAGTCATCAGACTGAGCAGTTCTTC.

Comment on this clonotype: A clone one base away is much larger, so this may be a read error. This rearrangement joins TRBV5-6 to TRBJ2-3, with TRBD2 matching 9 bases. CDR1 and CDR2 (germline): SGHDT, YYEEEE. The CDR3 runs to 18 residues. CDR3: CASSLAGGAGGAADTRYF. The CDR3 nucleotides read TGTGCCAGCAGCTTAGCGGGAGGTGCCGGGGGGGCGGCAGATACGCGGTATTTT.

This clonotype was picked up a small number of times. This chain connects TRBV7-2 to TRBJ2-2; perhaps TRBD2 as D (5 bases). In germline, CDR1 is SGHTA, CDR2 FQGNSA. V was clipped by 5 bases and J by 5 bases, with 12 bases between them. The CDR3 has 14 amino acids. The CDR3 DNA sequence: TGTGCCAGCAGCCCACGTAAGCGGACCGGGGAGCTGTTTTTT. It translates to CASSPRKRTGELFF.